Listed below are T cell receptor beta chains from one sample, sequenced in a study of blood T cell repertoires in COVID-19. Only in-frame clones appear in the TCRdb table, and some are missing; sequencing was by immunoSEQ multiplex PCR. The sample carries fewer than 200,000 clones, 80% to 90% recorded once. Sequencing was done on a sample of peripheral blood. The receptors were gathered from a man aged 18 to 29 who had recovered from COVID-19. Each CDR3 is given with its conserved first and last residue. The D gene is left open where the match is weak. Clone size, where shown, is once, few, many, or a class for clones that have expanded.

>-|TRBV2|-|TRBJ2-7|14
TGTGCCAGCAGTTACAGGGTCCCAGACTACGAGCAGTACTTC
CASSYRVPDYEQYF
>-|TRBV29-1|-|TRBJ2-1|14
TGCAGCGTCCGCATCAAGAGCTCCTACAATGAGCAGTTCTTC
CSVRIKSSYNEQFF
>-|TRBV18|-|TRBJ1-1|13
TGTGCCAGCTCGCCCCAGGGGAACACTGAAGCTTTCTTT
CASSPQGNTEAFF
>-|TRBV30|-|TRBJ1-5|15
TGTGCCTGGCAAGCGAACGCACGAGGGAATCAGCCCCAGCATTTT
CAWQANARGNQPQHF
>-|TRBV4-2|TRBD1|TRBJ2-7|15
TGTGCCAGCAGCCCTAAGACAGGGGCAGAGTACGAGCAGTACTTC
CASSPKTGAEYEQYF
>-|TRBV28|-|TRBJ1-5|15
TGTGCCAGCAGCCTAAGTCTTGTGGGCAATCAGCCCCAGCATTTT
CASSLSLVGNQPQHF
>-|TRBV2|-|TRBJ2-1|13
TGTGCCAGCAGTGAGGGGAGGAACAATGAGCAGTTCTTC
CASSEGRNNEQFF
>-|TRBV24-1|-|TRBJ2-1|15
TGTGCCACCAGAGGGGTCCAGGGGGGATACAATGAGCAGTTCTTC
CATRGVQGGYNEQFF
>-|TRBV11-2|TRBD2|TRBJ2-3|17
TGTGCCAGCAGCCCGCAAGTAGCGGGAGTGAATCCAGATACGCAGTATTTT
CASSPQVAGVNPDTQYF
>-|TRBV4-3|TRBD2|TRBJ2-1|18
TGCGCCAGCAGCCAAGCTTCTAGCGGGAGGGCCTGGGTGAGGGAGCAGTTCTTC
CASSQASSGRAWVREQFF
>-|TRBV5-8|-|TRBJ1-1|12
TGTGCCAGCGTCCGGGGGGGCACTGAAGCTTTCTTT
CASVRGGTEAFF
>-|TRBV11-2|TRBD2|TRBJ2-5|17
TGTGCCAGCAGCCGGGGACTAGCGGGAGGTTTTCAAGAGACCCAGTACTTC
CASSRGLAGGFQETQYF
>-|TRBV25-1|-|TRBJ2-5|16
TGTGCCAGCAGTGGATTCCAGACGGACAGACAAGAGACCCAGTACTTC
CASSGFQTDRQETQYF
>few|TRBV9|TRBD1|TRBJ1-5|14
TGTGCCAGCAGCGGGACAGGGGGGTATCAGCCCCAGCATTTT
CASSGTGGYQPQHF
>-|TRBV19|-|TRBJ2-6|16
TGTGCCAGTAGTCGAGTGTACTCCGCTGGGGCCAACGTCCTGACTTTC
CASSRVYSAGANVLTF
>-|TRBV6-1|TRBD1|TRBJ2-2|16
TGTGCCAGCAGTGAAGTAAGGGGACAGGGGGCCGGGGAGCTGTTTTTT
CASSEVRGQGAGELFF
>-|TRBV19|TRBD2|TRBJ2-5|15
TGTGCCAGTAGGTCGATAGCGGGAGGGGGAGAGACCCAGTACTTC
CASRSIAGGGETQYF
>once|TRBV28|TRBD1|TRBJ1-2|15
TGTGCCAGCAGTTTTGGCCAGGGGGCGGGCTATGGCTACACCTTC
CASSFGQGAGYGYTF
>-|TRBV4-2|TRBD2|TRBJ2-1|16
TGTGCCAGCAGCCGCGGACTAGCGGGAGGTTCCAATGAGCAGTTCTTC
CASSRGLAGGSNEQFF
>-|TRBV11-2|TRBD1|TRBJ2-5|15
TGTGCCAGCAGCATAAGACAGGGGGTGGCGGAGACCCAGTACTTC
CASSIRQGVAETQYF
>-|TRBV10-3|TRBD1|TRBJ2-3|12
TGTGCCACAACAGGGGATGCAGATACGCAGTATTTT
CATTGDADTQYF
>-|TRBV11-2|TRBD1|TRBJ1-2|15
TGTGCCAGCAGTCAAGGGACAGGGGGTAACTATGGCTACACCTTC
CASSQGTGGNYGYTF
>-|TRBV4-3|TRBD2|TRBJ2-3|18
TGCGCCAGCAGCCAAGCGGCACTAGCGGGAAACCCCACAGATACGCAGTATTTT
CASSQAALAGNPTDTQYF
>-|TRBV5-1|-|TRBJ1-3|19
TGCGCCAGCAGCTTGACCCGGGGCGATGTCAGGGGATCAGGAAACACCATATATTTT
CASSLTRGDVRGSGNTIYF
>-|TRBV6-5|-|TRBJ1-1|13
TGTGCCAGCAGTTACTTGGGGAGGGGTGAAGCTTTCTTT
CASSYLGRGEAFF
>-|TRBV7-6|-|TRBJ2-1|17
TGTGCCAGCAGCTTATACGCCCGGACAGATTCCTACAATGAGCAGTTCTTC
CASSLYARTDSYNEQFF
>-|TRBV19|-|TRBJ1-5|15
TGTGCCAGTACCCAACAGAAGGGGGGGAGTCAGCCCCAGCATTTT
CASTQQKGGSQPQHF
>-|TRBV7-3|-|TRBJ2-6|16
TGTGCCAGCAGCCCCCAGCGAACGCCTGGGGCCAACGTCCTGACTTTC
CASSPQRTPGANVLTF
>few|TRBV28|TRBD2|TRBJ2-3|17
TGTGCCAGCAGTTTGGGTTTGGAGGGACTAGCGGAGGATACGCAGTATTTT
CASSLGLEGLAEDTQYF
>once|TRBV13|TRBD1|TRBJ2-5|14
TGTGCCAGCAAGGCCAGGGGGCGCGAAGAGACCCAGTACTTC
CASKARGREETQYF
>-|TRBV28|TRBD1|TRBJ1-5|15
TGTGCCAGCAGTGCCGGGACAGGGAATTGGCAGCCCCAGCATTTT
CASSAGTGNWQPQHF
>-|TRBV5-1|TRBD2|TRBJ2-5|16
TGCGCCAGCAGCCTAGCGGGAGGGCGGGGTCAAGAGACCCAGTACTTC
CASSLAGGRGQETQYF
>-|TRBV11-2|TRBD2|TRBJ2-7|16
TGTGCCAGCAGCTGGACTAGCGGGACAAGTTCCTACGAGCAGTACTTC
CASSWTSGTSSYEQYF
>-|TRBV6-2/TRBV6-3|TRBD2|TRBJ2-2|15
TGTGCCAGCAGTTTGGGACTAGCGGGACCCGGGGAGCTGTTTTTT
CASSLGLAGPGELFF
>-|TRBV11-2|-|TRBJ2-1|14
TGTGCCAGCAGCATCGATTCACAGGGTGGGGGGCAGTTCTTC
CASSIDSQGGGQFF
>-|TRBV7-9|-|TRBJ1-1|15
TGTGCCAGCAGCTTAGTCCCGTTGCCGGACAGTGAAGCTTTCTTT
CASSLVPLPDSEAFF
>-|TRBV12-5|-|TRBJ2-1|13
TGTGCTAGTGGTTTGGCAGGGGTGGGTGAGCAGTTCTTC
CASGLAGVGEQFF
>-|TRBV6-5|TRBD2|TRBJ2-7|16
TGTGCCAGCAGTTACGCTGGGACTAGCGGGGCCTACGAGCAGTACTTC
CASSYAGTSGAYEQYF
>-|TRBV28|-|TRBJ2-1|12
TGTGCCATCCGGGGGTGGATCGATGAGCAGTTCTTC
CAIRGWIDEQFF
>-|TRBV28|-|TRBJ2-1|14
TGTGCCAGCAGTTTTGTGCTAGGTTCCAATGAGCAGTTCTTC
CASSFVLGSNEQFF
>-|TRBV7-3|TRBD2|TRBJ2-1|15
TGTGCCAGCAGGCCTCCCGGCGGGAGCATGAATGAGCAGTTCTTC
CASRPPGGSMNEQFF
>-|TRBV6-2/TRBV6-3|-|TRBJ2-4|16
TGTGCCAGCAGTTACCCGGCCGGACAGCCGAAAAACATTCAGTACTTC
CASSYPAGQPKNIQYF
>-|TRBV28|-|TRBJ2-3|18
TGTGCCAGCAGTTCCCCCCTGGGTAGCGGACTTAGCACAGATACGCAGTATTTT
CASSSPLGSGLSTDTQYF
>-|TRBV6-4|-|TRBJ2-3|16
TGTGCCAGCAGTGACTCCTCCGCCAGTCCCACAGATACGCAGTATTTT
CASSDSSASPTDTQYF
>-|TRBV10-1|TRBD2|TRBJ2-2|14
TGCGCCAGCAGTGAGCGGGGGGGAGTTGGGGAGCTGTTTTTT
CASSERGGVGELFF
>few|TRBV28|-|TRBJ1-6|15
TGTGCCAGCAGTTTAATCCGACAGGAGTATTCACCCCTCCACTTT
CASSLIRQEYSPLHF
>-|TRBV6-5|-|TRBJ1-2|15
TGTGCCAGCAGTTACAGCCTAGTTGGAGGCTATGGCTACACCTTC
CASSYSLVGGYGYTF
>-|TRBV11-2|TRBD1|TRBJ2-7|16
TGTGCCAGCAGCTCCTCCGGAGGGACAGGGGCCTACGAGCAGTACTTC
CASSSSGGTGAYEQYF
>once|TRBV6-7|-|TRBJ2-3|18
TGTGCCAGCAGTTACTCGAAACATCGGGGAGTGAGAACAGATACGCAGTATTTT
CASSYSKHRGVRTDTQYF
>few|TRBV6-5|-|TRBJ2-2|15
TGTGCCAGCAGTTACCGTGGGAGTAACACCGGGGAGCTGTTTTTT
CASSYRGSNTGELFF
>-|TRBV27|TRBD1|TRBJ1-3|15
TGTGCCAGCAGTTCGACAGGGGCGGACGGAAACACCATATATTTT
CASSSTGADGNTIYF